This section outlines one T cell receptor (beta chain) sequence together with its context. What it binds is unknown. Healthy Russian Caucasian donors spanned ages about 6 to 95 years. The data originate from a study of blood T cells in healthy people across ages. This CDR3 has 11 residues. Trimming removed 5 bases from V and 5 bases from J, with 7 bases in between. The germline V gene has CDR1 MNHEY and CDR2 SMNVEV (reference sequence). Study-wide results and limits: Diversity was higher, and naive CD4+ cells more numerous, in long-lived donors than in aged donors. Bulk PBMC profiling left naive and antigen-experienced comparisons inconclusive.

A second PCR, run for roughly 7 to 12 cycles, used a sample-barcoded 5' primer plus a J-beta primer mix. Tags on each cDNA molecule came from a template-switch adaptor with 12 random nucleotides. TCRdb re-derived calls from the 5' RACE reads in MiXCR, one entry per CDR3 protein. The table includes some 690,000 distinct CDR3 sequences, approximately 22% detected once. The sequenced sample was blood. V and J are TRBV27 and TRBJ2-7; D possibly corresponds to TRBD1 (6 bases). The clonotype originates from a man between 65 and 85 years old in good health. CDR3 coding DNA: TGTGCCAGCAGTGACAGGAACGAGCAGTACTTC. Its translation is CASSDRNEQYF.